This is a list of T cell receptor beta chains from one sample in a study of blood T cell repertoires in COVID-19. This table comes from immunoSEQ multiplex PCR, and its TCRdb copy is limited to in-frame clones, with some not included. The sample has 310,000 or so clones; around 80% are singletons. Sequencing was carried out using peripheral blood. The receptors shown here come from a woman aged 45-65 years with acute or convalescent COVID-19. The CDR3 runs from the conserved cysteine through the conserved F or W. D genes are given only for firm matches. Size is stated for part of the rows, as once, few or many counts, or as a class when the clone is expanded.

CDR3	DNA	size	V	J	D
CASSRNRGNGNTIYF	TGTGCCAGCAGCCGGAACAGGGGAAATGGAAACACCATATATTTT	-	TRBV3-1/TRBV3-2	TRBJ1-3	TRBD1
CASSRGGQGSSEQFF	TGTGCCAGCAGCAGAGGGGGACAGGGGAGTAGTGAGCAGTTCTTC	-	TRBV7-8	TRBJ2-1	TRBD1
CASSLGPGESNEQYF	TGTGCCAGCAGCTTAGGTCCGGGGGAGAGCAACGAGCAGTACTTC	-	TRBV7-2	TRBJ2-7	-
CASSFGSGGTSTDTQYF	TGCGCCAGCAGCTTTGGTAGCGGGGGGACTAGCACAGATACGCAGTATTTT	once	TRBV5-1	TRBJ2-3	TRBD2
CATSGTGGLETQYF	TGTGCCACCAGTGGGACAGGGGGGTTAGAGACCCAGTACTTC	-	TRBV24-1	TRBJ2-5	TRBD1
CASSNQRARGEAFF	TGCGCCAGCTCAAATCAGAGGGCTAGAGGTGAAGCTTTCTTT	-	TRBV5-1	TRBJ1-1	-
CASSTGGTGELFF	TGTGCCAGCTCGACAGGGGGCACCGGGGAGCTGTTTTTT	few	TRBV12-3/TRBV12-4	TRBJ2-2	TRBD1
CASSQPGTFIEAFF	TGTGCCAGCAGCCAACCCGGGACATTCATAGAGGCTTTCTTT	-	TRBV3-1/TRBV3-2	TRBJ1-1	-
CASSPQQGAGTGELFF	TGTGCCAGCAGCCCCCAACAGGGGGCTGGCACCGGGGAGCTGTTTTTT	-	TRBV7-7	TRBJ2-2	TRBD1
CASSLYSGSGTDTQYF	TGTGCCAGCAGCCTGTATAGCGGGAGCGGGACAGATACGCAGTATTTT	-	TRBV14	TRBJ2-3	TRBD2
CASSLHLAGNEQYF	TGTGCCAGCAGCTTACATCTGGCGGGAAACGAGCAGTACTTC	-	TRBV7-9	TRBJ2-7	-
CASSLDTRSGNTIYF	TGTGCCAGCAGTCTCGACACGCGCTCTGGAAACACCATATATTTT	-	TRBV6-2/TRBV6-3	TRBJ1-3	-